Below, 20 T cell receptor beta chains from the same sample are listed, as sequenced in a study of blood T cell repertoires in COVID-19. The method was immunoSEQ multiplex PCR; TCRdb's version includes in-frame clones alone and lacks a portion of them. The sample lists fewer than 350,000 clones, around 88% occurring once. The sequenced sample was PBMCs or T cells enriched from blood (not recorded which). The receptors stem from a woman aged 40-49 years who had recovered from COVID-19.

The V gene is TRBV7-2, the J gene TRBJ2-1; 7 positions agree with TRBD2. This CDR3 is built from 18 residues. Germline V gene data show CDR1 as SGHTA and CDR2 as FQGNSA. The V and J ends lost 0 bases and 0 bases, in that order; junction bases with no gene match: 8. In DNA form, the CDR3 reads TGTGCCAGCAGCTTAGCGCGGGCGCGGGGGAGCTCCTACAATGAGCAGTTCTTC. This codes for CASSLARARGSSYNEQFF.

The V gene is TRBV19, the J gene TRBJ1-5; no clear D. The V and J ends lost 1 base and 2 bases respectively, with 12 bases between them. Germline loops: CDR1 LNHDA, CDR2 SQIVND (reference sequence). This CDR3 contains 16 residues. The CDR3 is CASSIARRGGNQPQHF. The DNA of the CDR3 is TGTGCCAGTAGTATAGCCCGTCGCGGTGGCAATCAGCCCCAGCATTTT.

The rearrangement joins TRBV5-4 to TRBJ1-1; tentative D call: TRBD1 (6 bases). V was pared by 0 bases and J by 5 bases, with 14 bases between. In germline, CDR1 is SGHNT, CDR2 YYREEE (reference sequence). There are 15 residues in the CDR3. CDR3 loop: CASSLVDRLGTEAFF. CDR3 coding DNA: TGTGCCAGCAGCTTGGTCGACAGGCTCGGGACTGAAGCTTTCTTT.

This chain's CDR3 is CASSSTLGGELFF. DNA for the CDR3: TGTGCCAGCAGCTCCACTCTCGGCGGGGAGCTGTTTTTT. V gene TRBV5-6 combines with J gene TRBJ2-2; D is uncertain. The CDR3 is 13 amino acids. The V gene's germline CDR1 is SGHDT and CDR2 YYEEEE. V shed 3 bases and J shed 7 bases, with 10 bases lying between them.

This clone was counted a single time. The chain carries TRBV14 and TRBJ2-5; 11 bases agree with TRBD2. This CDR3 comprises 18 residues. CDR1 and CDR2 from the germline V gene are SGHDN and FVKESK. Trimming took 4 bases from V and 5 from J; bases not matched to a gene: 15. CDR3 coding DNA: TGTGCCAGCAGCCCGCTCGATCTAGCGGGAGGTCTAGGGGAGACCCAGTACTTC. This sequence encodes CASSPLDLAGGLGETQYF.

Worth noting for this clone: Possible read error: a much larger clone is one base away. The genes are TRBV11-1 and TRBJ1-4; D may be TRBD1 (5 bases). Trimming removed 3 bases from V and 2 bases from J, with 7 bases in between. CDR1 and CDR2 (germline): SGHAT, FQDESV (reference sequence). The CDR3 covers 14 residues. The CDR3 spells CASSFGGTNEKLFF. In DNA, the CDR3 is TGTGCCAGCAGCTTCGGGGGGACTAATGAAAAACTGTTTTTT.

This clone was detected once. The chain recombines TRBV6-5 with TRBJ1-3; D call uncertain. Per germline, CDR1 MNHEY and CDR2 SVGAGI. The CDR3 is 13 amino acids. Between the trimmed V and J ends, which lost 10 bases and 2 bases, there was a span of 12 bases. CDR3 coding DNA: TGTGCCACCTCTCTGGCGGCTGGAAACACCATATATTTT. Amino acid sequence: CATSLAAGNTIYF.

The chain recombines TRBV10-3 with TRBJ2-7, with 10 bases that match TRBD2. The CDR3 has 16 residues. V lost 0 bases and J lost 1; bases outside the gene matches: 3. Per germline, CDR1 ENHRY and CDR2 SYGVKD. The CDR3: CAISESTSGFSYEQYF. CDR3 sequence (DNA): TGTGCCATCAGTGAGTCGACTAGCGGGTTTTCCTACGAGCAGTACTTC.

The chain carries TRBV28 and TRBJ2-7; D may be TRBD1 (6 bases). The germline V gene encodes CDR1 MDHEN and CDR2 SYDVKM. The CDR3 extends over 12 amino acids. V lost 5 bases to trimming and J lost 5 bases, with 10 bases between them. This chain's CDR3 is CASSTGYHEQYF. Here the CDR3 DNA reads TGTGCCAGCAGTACAGGGTACCACGAGCAGTACTTC.

The rearrangement uses TRBV30 and TRBJ2-6, with D maybe TRBD2 (5 bases). The CDR3 loop spans 15 amino acids. Trimming took 0 bases from V and 2 from J, leaving 8 bases between them. Germline CDR1 reads GTSNPN; CDR2 reads SVGIG (reference sequence). CDR3 coding DNA: TGTGCCTGGAGTGTACCCGGGACTGGGGCCAACGTCCTGACTTTC. Encoded protein: CAWSVPGTGANVLTF.

The V gene is TRBV30, the J gene TRBJ1-1, with 7 bases lining up with TRBD1. V dropped 3 bases and J dropped 7; count of bases not matched to a gene: 11. CDR3 length: 14 amino acids. Germline CDR1 and CDR2: GTSNPN and SVGIG (reference sequence). CDR3 in amino acids: CAWRELGTENEAFF. The CDR3 DNA reads TGTGCCTGGAGAGAACTCGGGACAGAAAATGAAGCTTTCTTT.

The rearrangement links TRBV28 to TRBJ2-3; TRBD1 is a possible D gene (5 bases). The CDR3 runs to 15 residues. The germline V gene has CDR1 MDHEN and CDR2 SYDVKM. With 6 bases removed from V and 2 bases from J, the gap between germline ends came to 15 bases. For the CDR3, the DNA is TGTGCCAGCAGGATTCCTCAGGGCCTCACAGATACGCAGTATTTT. Translating it yields CASRIPQGLTDTQYF.

The genes are TRBV9 and TRBJ2-4; a possible D gene is TRBD2 (7 bases). In germline, CDR1 is SGDLS, CDR2 YYNGEE. V dropped 1 base and J dropped 0 bases, with 23 bases sitting between them. The CDR3 consists of 20 residues. The CDR3 sequence: CASSVYIFHRGAKAKNIQYF. In nucleotides, the CDR3 is TGTGCCAGCAGCGTATACATTTTCCATCGGGGGGCGAAAGCCAAAAACATTCAGTACTTC. The full variable domain, completed using reference TRBV9 and TRBJ2-4, is DSGVTQTPKHLITATGQRVTLRCSPRSGDLSVYWYQQSLDQGLQFLIQYYNGEERAKGNILERFSAQQFPDLHSELNLSSLELGDSALYFCASSVYIFHRGAKAKNIQYFGAGTRLSVL.

The V call is TRBV3-1 (or the pseudogene TRBV3-2), the J call TRBJ2-2, with TRBD2 identical over 7 bases. CDR1 is LGHDT, CDR2 YNNKEL, per germline (reference sequence). The CDR3 is made up of 19 amino acids. The V and J ends lost 3 bases and 1 base, in that order; junction bases with no gene match: 14. The CDR3 is CASSHSRASGFMNTGELFF. Here the CDR3 DNA reads TGTGCCAGCAGCCATTCGAGGGCTAGCGGATTCATGAACACCGGGGAGCTGTTTTTT.

V and J are TRBV9 and TRBJ1-4; TRBD1 aligns across 7 bases. The CDR3 spans 15 residues. V lost 3 bases, J lost 5 bases, and 7 bases stayed unmatched. Looked up from germline, CDR1 is SGDLS and CDR2 is YYNGEE. The chain's CDR3 is CASSESGTANEKLFF. The DNA of the CDR3 is TGTGCCAGCAGCGAGTCCGGGACAGCAAATGAAAAACTGTTTTTT.

The CDR3 DNA reads as TGTGCCAGCAGGAGAACCCAGACGGGTAACTATGGCTACACCTTC. Its translation is CASRRTQTGNYGYTF. This chain links TRBV2 with TRBJ1-2; unclear D gene. The CDR3 loop spans 15 amino acids. Looked up from germline, CDR1 is SNHLY and CDR2 is FYNNEI. Between the trimmed V and J ends, which lost 6 bases and 1 base, there was a span of 15 bases.

This clone was counted only a few times. The rearrangement uses TRBV11-2 and TRBJ2-5; 8 bases are shared with TRBD1. The CDR3 is 15 residues long. Germline trimming cut 4 bases from V and 5 bases from J; bases unmatched to any gene: 9. The V gene's germline CDR1 is SGHAT and CDR2 FQNNGV. The CDR3 DNA reads as TGTGCCAGCAGCTCAGAGGACAGGGCGCGGGAGACCCAGTACTTC. Translation gives CASSSEDRARETQYF.

V usage is TRBV6-6 and J usage is TRBJ2-1, with D possibly being TRBD2 (6 bases). This CDR3 has 15 amino acids. The V end lost 4 bases, the J end lost 7 bases, and 17 bases lay between the germline ends. From germline, CDR1 is MNHNY and CDR2 SVGAGI (reference sequence). CDR3 in amino acids: CASSWEEGRRNEQFF. The CDR3 DNA sequence: TGTGCCAGCAGTTGGGAGGAGGGGCGTCGGAATGAGCAGTTCTTC.

The gene calls are TRBV16 and TRBJ1-1; 10 nucleotides line up with TRBD1. V trimming: 2 bases; J trimming: 4 bases; junction bases outside the gene matches: 4. The CDR3 spans 15 residues. Germline CDR1 KGHSY, CDR2 FQNENV. CDR3 sequence: CASSQRDRGPTEAFF. The CDR3 bases are TGTGCCAGCAGCCAACGGGACAGGGGACCCACTGAAGCTTTCTTT.

The V and J genes are TRBV19 and TRBJ2-2; D might be TRBD2 (6 bases). Germline V gene data show CDR1 as LNHDA and CDR2 as SQIVND (reference sequence). This CDR3 region has 15 residues. V lost 4 bases and J 0 bases, leaving 9 bases between the germline ends. The CDR3 sequence is CASSNPGANTGELFF. Here the CDR3 DNA reads TGTGCCAGTAGTAACCCGGGGGCGAACACCGGGGAGCTGTTTTTT. The variable domain in full, completed from reference TRBV19 and TRBJ2-2, reads DGGITQSPKYLFRKEGQNVTLSCEQNLNHDAMYWYRQDPGQGLRLIYYSQIVNDFQKGDIAEGYSVSREKKESFPLTVTSAQKNPTAFYLCASSNPGANTGELFFGEGSRLTVL.